These 16 T cell receptor beta chains were all obtained from the same sample, sequenced in a study of blood T cell repertoires in COVID-19. Profiling relied on immunoSEQ multiplex PCR, and the TCRdb table lists in-frame clones only, not all of them. This sample has around 250,000 clones; 86% occur once, and the top ten carry around 12%. Specimen: peripheral blood. The receptors derive from an older man with acute or convalescent COVID-19.

The chain uses TRBV19 and TRBJ2-3; 9 positions agree with TRBD2. CDR1 and CDR2 from the germline V gene are LNHDA and SQIVND (reference sequence). The CDR3 is 16 residues long. Trimming cost V 3 bases and J 8 bases; bases outside gene matches: 12. CDR3 protein: CASSMAASGIEATQYF. The DNA for the CDR3 is TGTGCCAGTAGTATGGCGGCTAGCGGGATAGAGGCTACGCAGTATTTT.

The gene calls are TRBV28 and TRBJ2-2; no definite D call. This CDR3 has 11 residues. Trimming removed 6 bases at V and 10 bases at J, with 9 bases between. Germline V gene sequence: CDR1 MDHEN, CDR2 SYDVKM. The CDR3 sequence: CASRAVQELFF. As DNA, the CDR3 is TGTGCCAGCAGGGCCGTCCAGGAGCTGTTTTTT.

The J gene is TRBJ2-1, the V gene TRBV25-1, with TRBD1 matching over 9 bases. This CDR3 region has 16 residues. V was clipped by 0 bases and J by 2 bases; unmatched bases: 2. Germline V gene sequence: CDR1 MGHDK, CDR2 SYGVNS. CDR3 loop: CASSEYRDRAYNEQFF. CDR3 DNA: TGTGCCAGCAGTGAATATCGGGACAGGGCCTACAATGAGCAGTTCTTC.

This clone was picked up a small number of times. The chain has TRBV5-1 and TRBJ2-7, with D possibly being TRBD2 (5 bases). This CDR3 contains 16 residues. CDR1 SGHRS and CDR2 YFSETQ come from the germline V gene. The V end lost 0 bases, the J end lost 1 base, and 14 bases lay between the germline ends. In DNA, the CDR3 is TGCGCCAGCAGCTTGGAGAGGGCCGTTTTATCCTACGAGCAGTACTTC. Translating it yields CASSLERAVLSYEQYF. The full variable domain, rest sourced from reference TRBV5-1 and TRBJ2-7, is KAGVTQTPRYLIKTRGQQVTLSCSPISGHRSVSWYQQTPGQGLQFLFEYFSETQRNKGNFPGRFSGRQFSNSRSEMNVSTLELGDSALYLCASSLERAVLSYEQYFGPGTRLTVT.

This clone was found once. The chain has TRBV27 and TRBJ2-7, with TRBD1 as a possible D gene (7 bases). This CDR3 has 18 amino acids. V lost 8 bases and J lost 3, with 29 bases in between. Per the germline V gene, CDR1 is MNHEY and CDR2 is SMNVEV (reference sequence). The CDR3 is CASRRNMGDRTGGYEQYF. CDR3 bases: TGTGCCAGCCGTCGCAATATGGGGGACAGAACCGGGGGCTACGAGCAGTACTTC.

The gene calls are TRBV5-5 and TRBJ1-6; a weak D match, TRBD1 (6 bases). The CDR3 is made up of 15 amino acids. Germline V gene sequence: CDR1 SGHKS, CDR2 YYEKEE (reference sequence). V shed 0 bases and J shed 7 bases, with 11 bases lying between them. CDR3 region: CASSLAHRANSPLHF. CDR3 DNA sequence: TGTGCCAGCAGCTTGGCTCACAGGGCGAATTCACCCCTCCACTTT.

The chain is built from TRBV11-2 and TRBJ1-1, with TRBD1 matching 7 bases. CDR3 length: 17 residues. After removal of 0 bases from V and 0 bases from J, the junction contained 7 bases not matched to a gene. Germline V gives CDR1 SGHAT, CDR2 FQNNGV. CDR3 sequence reads: CASSLEGAGGLNTEAFF. CDR3 bases: TGTGCCAGCAGCTTAGAAGGGGCAGGGGGTTTGAACACTGAAGCTTTCTTT.

The rearrangement links TRBV5-1 to TRBJ1-1; TRBD1 matches 7 bases. With V trimmed by 4 bases and J by 1 base, 4 bases remained unmatched. This CDR3 spans 14 amino acids. The germline V gene has CDR1 SGHRS and CDR2 YFSETQ. This CDR3 is CASSLRQGNTEAFF. For the CDR3, the DNA is TGCGCCAGCAGCCTCCGACAGGGGAACACTGAAGCTTTCTTT.

CDR3 bases: TGTGCCAGCAGTTACGGGGCACCCTCGATGCAAGAGACCCAGTACTTC. This encodes CASSYGAPSMQETQYF. The chain carries TRBV6-5 and TRBJ2-5, with D possibly matching TRBD1 (5 bases). Trimming stripped 2 bases from V and 2 bases from J, with 15 bases between. Germline values: CDR1 MNHEY, CDR2 SVGAGI. There are 16 residues in the CDR3.

The CDR3 is CASSRGTSNQPQHF. The CDR3 DNA sequence: TGTGCCAGCAGTCGGGGGACTAGCAATCAGCCCCAGCATTTT. This chain uses TRBV2 with TRBJ1-5, with D tentatively TRBD1 (5 bases). The CDR3 consists of 14 residues. The ends were cut back, 5 bases at V and 0 bases at J, with 8 bases in the middle. The germline V gene encodes CDR1 SNHLY and CDR2 FYNNEI.

This chain links TRBV4-1 with TRBJ2-1; 8 bases agree with TRBD1. The germline V gene has CDR1 MGHRA and CDR2 YSYEKL. The CDR3 covers 16 residues. After removal of 0 bases from V and 6 bases from J, the junction contained 7 bases not matched to a gene. The CDR3 DNA reads as TGCGCCAGCAGCCAAGAACCCAGGGGGCCAGGCAATGAGCAGTTCTTC. It yields the protein CASSQEPRGPGNEQFF.

Concerning this clone itself: Other nucleotide sequences from this sample produce the same CDR3. The chain recombines TRBV7-9 with TRBJ2-3; tentatively, D is TRBD1 (5 bases). Germline lookup yields CDR1 SEHNR and CDR2 FQNEAQ (reference sequence). Between the trimmed V and J ends, which lost 1 base and 2 bases, there was a span of 7 bases. The length of the CDR3 is 14 residues. The DNA of the CDR3 is TGTGCCAGCAGCTTAGAGGGGTCCACAGATACGCAGTATTTT. Encoded protein: CASSLEGSTDTQYF.

The chain has TRBV18 and TRBJ2-2; the D gene is possibly TRBD1 (5 bases). Trimming pared 3 bases from V and 5 bases from J, leaving 13 bases between. CDR1 KGHSH and CDR2 LQKENI come from the germline V gene. The CDR3 runs to 15 residues. The CDR3 sequence is CASSPKSQGTGELFF. The CDR3 DNA is TGTGCCAGCTCACCCAAATCCCAGGGTACCGGGGAGCTGTTTTTT. Combining the CDR3 with reference TRBV18 and TRBJ2-2 gives the whole variable domain NAGVMQNPRHLVRRRGQEARLRCSPMKGHSHVYWYRQLPEEGLKFMVYLQKENIIDESGMPKERFSAEFPKEGPSILRIQQVVRGDSAAYFCASSPKSQGTGELFFGEGSRLTVL.

This chain uses TRBV6-5 with TRBJ1-6; D remains ambiguous. The CDR3 runs 13 residues. CDR1 and CDR2 (germline): MNHEY, SVGAGI. The ends were cut back, 6 bases at V and 7 bases at J, with 10 bases in the middle. The CDR3 DNA reads as TGTGCCAGCAGCACCGAGGAGAATTCACCCCTCCACTTT. Translating gives CASSTEENSPLHF.

V and J are TRBV3-1 (or the pseudogene TRBV3-2) and TRBJ2-2, with 7 bases fitting TRBD2. CDR3 size: 17 residues. V shed 0 bases, J shed 2 bases, and the junction held 6 bases outside the gene matches. Germline V lookup: CDR1 LGHDT, CDR2 YNNKEL (reference sequence). The CDR3 nucleotides read TGTGCCAGCAGCCAAGATCCGGGGAGGGCCAACACCGGGGAGCTGTTTTTT. Protein product: CASSQDPGRANTGELFF.

The rearrangement links TRBV5-5 to TRBJ2-7; a weak D match, TRBD2 (6 bases). The CDR3 is made up of 14 amino acids. Trimming removed 0 bases at V and 4 bases at J, with 11 bases between. CDR1 and CDR2 (germline): SGHKS, YYEKEE (reference sequence). The CDR3 DNA sequence: TGTGCCAGCAGCTTGGAGGAGGGCCGTTACGAGCAGTACTTC. This sequence encodes CASSLEEGRYEQYF.